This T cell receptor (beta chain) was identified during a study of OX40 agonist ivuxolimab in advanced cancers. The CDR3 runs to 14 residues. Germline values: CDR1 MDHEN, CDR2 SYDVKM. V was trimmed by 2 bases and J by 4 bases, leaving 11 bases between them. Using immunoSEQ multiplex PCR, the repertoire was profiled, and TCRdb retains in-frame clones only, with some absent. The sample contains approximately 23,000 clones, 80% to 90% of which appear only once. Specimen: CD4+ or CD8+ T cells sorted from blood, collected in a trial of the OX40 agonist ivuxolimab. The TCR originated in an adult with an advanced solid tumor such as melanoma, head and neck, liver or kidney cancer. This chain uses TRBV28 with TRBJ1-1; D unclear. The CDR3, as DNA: TGTGCCAGCAGTTTACCGGGGTTGAGCACTGAAGCTTTCTTT. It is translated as CASSLPGLSTEAFF. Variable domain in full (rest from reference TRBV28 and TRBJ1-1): DVKVTQSSRYLVKRTGEKVFLECVQDMDHENMFWYRQDPGLGLRLIYFSYDVKMKEKGDIPEGYSVSREKKERFSLILESASTNQTSMYLCASSLPGLSTEAFFGQGTRLTVV.